A selection of T cell receptor beta chains follows, all from one sample in a study of PD-L1 blockade in urothelial cancer. Using immunoSEQ multiplex PCR, the repertoire was profiled, and TCRdb retains in-frame clones only, with some absent. This sample has 100,000 to 150,000 clones; 84% occur once, and the top ten carry 2.5% to 4%. Specimen: PBMCs, collected around atezolizumab (anti-PD-L1) treatment. Source of these receptors: a middle-aged man with urothelial cancer. Both conserved end residues are part of each CDR3. D genes are given only for firm matches. The size entry is marked missing in some rows and otherwise reads once, few, many or a size class.

size	J	D	V	CDR3	DNA
-	TRBJ2-3	TRBD1	TRBV2	CASTRQGGTSTDTQYF	TGTGCCAGCACTAGACAGGGGGGAACTAGCACAGATACGCAGTATTTT
-	TRBJ2-5	-	TRBV18	CASSPRPSQETQYF	TGTGCCAGCTCACCACGGCCTAGCCAAGAGACCCAGTACTTC
-	TRBJ1-5	-	TRBV25-1	CASSGGNQPQHF	TGTGCCAGCTCGGGGGGCAATCAGCCCCAGCATTTT
-	TRBJ2-1	TRBD2	TRBV11-2	CASSSFSSGSSYNEQFF	TGTGCCAGCAGCTCCTTCTCTAGCGGAAGCTCCTACAATGAGCAGTTCTTC
-	TRBJ1-5	-	TRBV19	CASSDRDIFWNQPQHF	TGTGCCAGTAGTGACCGGGACATTTTTTGGAATCAGCCCCAGCATTTT
-	TRBJ2-1	TRBD2	TRBV2	CASREREGLGNEQFF	TGTGCCAGCAGGGAGCGGGAGGGCCTAGGTAATGAGCAGTTCTTC
few	TRBJ2-1	TRBD1	TRBV11-3	CASSQGAADNEQFF	TGTGCCAGCAGTCAGGGGGCGGCGGACAATGAGCAGTTCTTC
-	TRBJ2-1	TRBD2	TRBV7-3	CASSSPGGRANEQFF	TGTGCCAGCAGCTCCCCCGGCGGGAGGGCGAATGAGCAGTTCTTC
-	TRBJ1-2	-	TRBV7-2	CASTRDTYGYTF	TGTGCCAGCACCCGGGACACCTATGGCTACACCTTC
-	TRBJ2-5	TRBD1	TRBV7-9	CASSRTGAQETQYF	TGTGCCAGCAGTCGGACAGGGGCCCAAGAGACCCAGTACTTC
-	TRBJ2-7	TRBD2	TRBV11-2	CASSLVTSGSFYEQYF	TGTGCCAGCAGCTTAGTTACTAGCGGGAGCTTCTACGAGCAGTACTTC
-	TRBJ1-2	TRBD1	TRBV7-9	CASLNWTGNYGYTF	TGTGCCAGCCTAAACTGGACAGGAAACTATGGCTACACCTTC
-	TRBJ2-5	TRBD2	TRBV11-1	CASRTRGGQETQYF	TGTGCCAGCCGTACGCGGGGAGGGCAAGAGACCCAGTACTTC